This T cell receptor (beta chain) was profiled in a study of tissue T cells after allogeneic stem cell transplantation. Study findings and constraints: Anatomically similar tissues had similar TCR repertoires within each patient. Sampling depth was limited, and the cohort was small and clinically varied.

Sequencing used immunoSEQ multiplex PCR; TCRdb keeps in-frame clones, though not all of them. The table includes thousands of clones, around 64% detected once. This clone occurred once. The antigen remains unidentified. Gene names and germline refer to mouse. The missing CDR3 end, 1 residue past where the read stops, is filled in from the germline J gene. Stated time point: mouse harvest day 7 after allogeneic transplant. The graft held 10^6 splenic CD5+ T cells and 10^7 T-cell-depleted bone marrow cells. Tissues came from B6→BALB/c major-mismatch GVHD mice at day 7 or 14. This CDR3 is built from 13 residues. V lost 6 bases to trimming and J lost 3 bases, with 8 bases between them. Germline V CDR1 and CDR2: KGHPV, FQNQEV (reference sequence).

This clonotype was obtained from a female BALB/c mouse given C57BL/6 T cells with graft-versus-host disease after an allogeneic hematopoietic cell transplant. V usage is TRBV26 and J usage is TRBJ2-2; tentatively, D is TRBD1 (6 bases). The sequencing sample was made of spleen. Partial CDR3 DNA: TGTGCCAGCAGCCCAGGGGACACCGGGCAGCTCTAC. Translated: CASSPGDTGQLY. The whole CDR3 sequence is CASSPGDTGQLYF.